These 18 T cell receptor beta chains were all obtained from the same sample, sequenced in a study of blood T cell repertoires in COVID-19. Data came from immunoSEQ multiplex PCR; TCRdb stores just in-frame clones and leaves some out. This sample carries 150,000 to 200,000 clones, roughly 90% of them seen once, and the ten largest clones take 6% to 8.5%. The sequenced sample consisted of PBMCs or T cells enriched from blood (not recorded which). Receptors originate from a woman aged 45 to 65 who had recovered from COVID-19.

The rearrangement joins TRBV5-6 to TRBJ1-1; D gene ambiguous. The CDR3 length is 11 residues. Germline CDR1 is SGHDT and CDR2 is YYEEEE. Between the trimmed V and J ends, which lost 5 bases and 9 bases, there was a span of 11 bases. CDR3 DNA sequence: TGTGCCAGCAGAGGTGGAGGGAAAGCTTTCTTT. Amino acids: CASRGGGKAFF.

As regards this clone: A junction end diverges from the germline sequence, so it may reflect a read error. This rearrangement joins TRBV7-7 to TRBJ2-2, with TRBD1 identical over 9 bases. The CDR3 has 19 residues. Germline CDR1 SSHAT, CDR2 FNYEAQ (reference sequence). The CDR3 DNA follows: TGTGCTAGCACCCTAGATCTTACAGGGGGCGTCGAGGAAACCGGGGAGCTGTTTTTT. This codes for CASTLDLTGGVEETGELFF.

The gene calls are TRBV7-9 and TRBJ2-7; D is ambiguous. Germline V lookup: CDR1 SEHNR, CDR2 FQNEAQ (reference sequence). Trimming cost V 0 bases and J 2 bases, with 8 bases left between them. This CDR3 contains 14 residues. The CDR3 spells CASSLASGTYEQYF. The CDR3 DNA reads TGTGCCAGCAGCTTAGCCTCCGGTACCTACGAGCAGTACTTC.

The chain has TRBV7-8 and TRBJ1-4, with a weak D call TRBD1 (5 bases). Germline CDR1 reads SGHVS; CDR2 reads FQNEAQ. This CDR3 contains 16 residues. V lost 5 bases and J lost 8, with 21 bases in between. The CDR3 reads CASSTRGGRGWEKLFF. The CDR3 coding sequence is TGTGCCAGCAGCACCCGGGGGGGTCGAGGTTGGGAAAAACTGTTTTTT.

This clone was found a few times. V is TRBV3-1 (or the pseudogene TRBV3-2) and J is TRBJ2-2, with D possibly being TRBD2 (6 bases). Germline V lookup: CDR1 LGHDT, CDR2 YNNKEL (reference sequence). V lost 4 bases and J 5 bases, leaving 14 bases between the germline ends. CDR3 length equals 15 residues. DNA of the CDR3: TGTGCCAGCAGCCTGCGACCTCGGGGGACCGGGGAGCTGTTTTTT. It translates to CASSLRPRGTGELFF.

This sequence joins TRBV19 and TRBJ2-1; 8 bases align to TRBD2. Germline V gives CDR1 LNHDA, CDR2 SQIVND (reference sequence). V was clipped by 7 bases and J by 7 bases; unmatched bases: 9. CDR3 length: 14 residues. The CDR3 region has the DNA TGTGCCAGTAAGGTCCGGGGGGGCCTGAATGAGCAGTTCTTC. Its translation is CASKVRGGLNEQFF.

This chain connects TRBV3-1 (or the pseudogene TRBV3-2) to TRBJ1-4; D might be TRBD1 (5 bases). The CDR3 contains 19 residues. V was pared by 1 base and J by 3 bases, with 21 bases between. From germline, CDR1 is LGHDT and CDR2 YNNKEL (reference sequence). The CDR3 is CASSQVQDKPPQSNEKLFF. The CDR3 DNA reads TGTGCCAGCAGCCAAGTACAGGACAAGCCCCCACAATCTAATGAAAAACTGTTTTTT.

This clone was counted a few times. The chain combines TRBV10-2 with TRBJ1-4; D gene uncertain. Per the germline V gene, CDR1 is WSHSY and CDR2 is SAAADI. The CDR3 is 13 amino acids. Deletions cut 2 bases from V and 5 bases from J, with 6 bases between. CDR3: CASSEASNEKLFF. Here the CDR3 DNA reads TGCGCCAGCAGTGAGGCGTCGAATGAAAAACTGTTTTTT.

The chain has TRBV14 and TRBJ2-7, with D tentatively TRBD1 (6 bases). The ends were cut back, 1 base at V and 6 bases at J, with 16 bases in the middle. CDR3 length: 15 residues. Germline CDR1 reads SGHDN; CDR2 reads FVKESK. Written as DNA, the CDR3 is TGTGCCAGCAGCCAAGCGGGATCGCTGGGGGCCGAGCAGTACTTC. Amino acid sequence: CASSQAGSLGAEQYF.

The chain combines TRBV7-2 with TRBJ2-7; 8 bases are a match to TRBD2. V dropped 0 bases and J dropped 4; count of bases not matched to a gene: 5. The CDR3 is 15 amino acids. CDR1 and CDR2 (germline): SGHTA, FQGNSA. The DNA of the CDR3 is TGTGCCAGCAGCTTAGCACTAGCGGAGCTGTACGAGCAGTACTTC. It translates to CASSLALAELYEQYF.

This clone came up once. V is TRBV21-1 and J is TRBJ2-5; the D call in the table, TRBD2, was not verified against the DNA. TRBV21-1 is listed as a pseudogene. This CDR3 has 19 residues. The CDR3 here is CASSKWVGLAGGFEETQYF. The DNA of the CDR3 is TGTGCCAGCAGCAAATGGGTGGGACTAGCGGGGGGGTTCGAAGAGACCCAGTACTTC.

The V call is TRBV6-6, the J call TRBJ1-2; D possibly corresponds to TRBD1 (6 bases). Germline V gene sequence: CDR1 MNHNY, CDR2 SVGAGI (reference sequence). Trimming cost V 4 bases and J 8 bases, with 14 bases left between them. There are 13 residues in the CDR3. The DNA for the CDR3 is TGTGCCAGCAGTTCCCGGACAGACGTCGGCTACACCTTC. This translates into CASSSRTDVGYTF.

The CDR3 here is CASRSGSEVEQYF. The CDR3 nucleotides are TGCGCCAGCAGAAGCGGGAGTGAGGTCGAGCAGTACTTC. This chain connects TRBV5-1 to TRBJ2-7; TRBD2 aligns across 8 bases. Germline V gene data show CDR1 as SGHRS and CDR2 as YFSETQ. There are 13 residues in the CDR3. Germline trimming cut 5 bases from V and 6 bases from J; bases unmatched to any gene: 7.

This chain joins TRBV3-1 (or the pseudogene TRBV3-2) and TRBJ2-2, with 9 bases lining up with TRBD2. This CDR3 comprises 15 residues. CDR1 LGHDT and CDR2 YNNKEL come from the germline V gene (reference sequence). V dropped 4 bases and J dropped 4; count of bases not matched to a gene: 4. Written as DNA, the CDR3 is TGTGCCAGCAGCCGTCTAGCGGGGAGCACCGGGGAGCTGTTTTTT. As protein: CASSRLAGSTGELFF.

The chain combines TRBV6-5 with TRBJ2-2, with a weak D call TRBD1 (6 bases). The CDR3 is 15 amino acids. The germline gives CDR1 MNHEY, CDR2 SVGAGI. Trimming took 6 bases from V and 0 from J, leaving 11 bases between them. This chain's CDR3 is CASRLQGTNTGELFF. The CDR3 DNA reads TGTGCCAGCAGACTACAGGGAACGAACACCGGGGAGCTGTTTTTT.

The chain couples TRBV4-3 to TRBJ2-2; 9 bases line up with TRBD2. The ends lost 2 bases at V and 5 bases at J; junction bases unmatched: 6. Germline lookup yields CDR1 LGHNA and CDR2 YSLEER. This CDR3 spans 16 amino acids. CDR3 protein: CASSQSIAGVTGELFF. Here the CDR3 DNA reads TGCGCCAGCAGCCAAAGCATAGCGGGGGTAACCGGGGAGCTGTTTTTT.

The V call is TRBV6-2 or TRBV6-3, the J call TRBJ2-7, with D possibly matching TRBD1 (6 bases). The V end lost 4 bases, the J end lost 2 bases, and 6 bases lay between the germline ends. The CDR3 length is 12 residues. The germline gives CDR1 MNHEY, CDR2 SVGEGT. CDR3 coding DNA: TGTGCCAGCAGTTGGACAGCCTACGAGCAGTACTTC. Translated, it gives CASSWTAYEQYF.

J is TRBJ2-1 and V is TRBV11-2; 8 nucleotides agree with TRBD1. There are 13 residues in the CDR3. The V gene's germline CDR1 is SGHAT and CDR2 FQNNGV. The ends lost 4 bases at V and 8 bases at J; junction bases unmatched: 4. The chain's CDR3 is CASSSTGVHEQFF. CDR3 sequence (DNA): TGTGCCAGCAGCTCGACAGGGGTTCATGAGCAGTTCTTC.